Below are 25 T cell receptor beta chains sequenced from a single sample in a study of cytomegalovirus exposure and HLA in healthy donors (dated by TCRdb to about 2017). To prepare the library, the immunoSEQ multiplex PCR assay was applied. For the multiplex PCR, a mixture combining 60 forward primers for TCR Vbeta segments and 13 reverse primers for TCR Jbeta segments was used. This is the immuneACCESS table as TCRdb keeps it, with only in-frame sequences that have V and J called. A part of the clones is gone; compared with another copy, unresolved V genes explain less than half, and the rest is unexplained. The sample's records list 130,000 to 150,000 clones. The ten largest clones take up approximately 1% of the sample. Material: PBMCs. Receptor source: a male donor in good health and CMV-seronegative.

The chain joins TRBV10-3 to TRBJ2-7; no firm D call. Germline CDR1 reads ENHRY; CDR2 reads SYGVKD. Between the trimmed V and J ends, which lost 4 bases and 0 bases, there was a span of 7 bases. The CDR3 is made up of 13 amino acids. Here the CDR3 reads CAISGTSSYEQYF. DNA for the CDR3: TGTGCCATCAGTGGTACGAGCTCCTACGAGCAGTACTTC.

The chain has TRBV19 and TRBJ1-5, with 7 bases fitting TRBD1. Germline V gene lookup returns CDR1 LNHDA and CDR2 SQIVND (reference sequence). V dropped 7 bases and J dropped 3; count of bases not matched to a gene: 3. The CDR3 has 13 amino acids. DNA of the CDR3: TGTGCCAGTACGGACAGGACCAATCAGCCCCAGCATTTT. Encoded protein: CASTDRTNQPQHF.

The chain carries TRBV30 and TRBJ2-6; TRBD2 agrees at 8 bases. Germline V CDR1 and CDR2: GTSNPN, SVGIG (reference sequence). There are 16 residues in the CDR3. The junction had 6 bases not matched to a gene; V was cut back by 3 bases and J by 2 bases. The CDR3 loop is CAWRGAGGAGANVLTF. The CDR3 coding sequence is TGTGCCTGGAGGGGCGCGGGGGGCGCTGGGGCCAACGTCCTGACTTTC.

CDR3 residues: CASSIAPTGAYEQYF. CDR3 DNA: TGTGCCAGTAGTATAGCCCCGACAGGAGCCTACGAGCAGTACTTC. The rearrangement uses TRBV19 and TRBJ2-7; maybe TRBD1 (6 bases). V lost 1 base and J 2 bases, leaving 12 bases between the germline ends. CDR1 is LNHDA, CDR2 SQIVND, per germline (reference sequence). This CDR3 region has 15 residues.

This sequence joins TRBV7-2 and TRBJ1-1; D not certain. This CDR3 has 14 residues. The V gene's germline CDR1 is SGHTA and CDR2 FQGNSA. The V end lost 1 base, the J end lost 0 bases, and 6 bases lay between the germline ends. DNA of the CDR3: TGTGCCAGCAGCTTAGGGGCTGTGAACACTGAAGCTTTCTTT. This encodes CASSLGAVNTEAFF.

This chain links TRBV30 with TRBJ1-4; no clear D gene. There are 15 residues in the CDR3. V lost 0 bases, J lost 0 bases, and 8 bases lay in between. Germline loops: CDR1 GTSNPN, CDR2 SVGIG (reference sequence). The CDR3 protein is CAWSVSGATNEKLFF. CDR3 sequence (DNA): TGTGCCTGGAGTGTATCGGGTGCAACTAATGAAAAACTGTTTTTT. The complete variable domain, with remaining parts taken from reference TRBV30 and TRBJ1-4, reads SQTIHQWPATLVQPVGSPLSLECTVEGTSNPNLYWYRQAAGRGLQLLFYSVGIGQISSEVPQNLSASRPQDRQFILSSKKLLLSDSGFYLCAWSVSGATNEKLFFGSGTQLSVL.

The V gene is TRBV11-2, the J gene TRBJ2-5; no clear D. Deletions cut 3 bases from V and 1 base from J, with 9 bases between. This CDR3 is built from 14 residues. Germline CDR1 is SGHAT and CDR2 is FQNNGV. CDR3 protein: CASSFLFGQETQYF. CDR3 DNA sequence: TGTGCCAGCAGCTTTTTGTTCGGCCAAGAGACCCAGTACTTC.

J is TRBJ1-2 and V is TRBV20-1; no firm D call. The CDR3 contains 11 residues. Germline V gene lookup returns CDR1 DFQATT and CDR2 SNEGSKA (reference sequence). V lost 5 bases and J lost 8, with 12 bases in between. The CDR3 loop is CSALDGGGYTF. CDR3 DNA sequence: TGCAGTGCTCTCGACGGAGGAGGCTACACCTTC.

The CDR3 DNA reads as TGTGCCAGCAGCCAGCTACCGCCGGACACTGAAGCTTTCTTT. Translating gives CASSQLPPDTEAFF. The chain combines TRBV16 with TRBJ1-1; D call uncertain. The length of the CDR3 is 14 residues. Germline V CDR1 and CDR2: KGHSY, FQNENV. V lost 3 bases and J lost 3, with 11 bases in between.

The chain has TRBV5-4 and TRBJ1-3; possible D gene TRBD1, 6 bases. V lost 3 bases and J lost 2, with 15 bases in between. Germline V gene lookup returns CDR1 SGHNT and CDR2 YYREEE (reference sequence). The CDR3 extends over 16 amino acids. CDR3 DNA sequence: TGTGCCAGCAGCTCGGACAGCTTGACTGCTGGAAACACCATATATTTT. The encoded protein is CASSSDSLTAGNTIYF.

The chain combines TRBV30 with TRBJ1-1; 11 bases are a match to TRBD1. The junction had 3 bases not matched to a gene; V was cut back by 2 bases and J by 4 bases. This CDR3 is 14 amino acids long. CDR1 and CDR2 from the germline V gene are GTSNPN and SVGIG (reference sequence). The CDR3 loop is CAWSFGQGATEAFF. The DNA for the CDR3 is TGTGCCTGGAGTTTCGGACAGGGGGCCACTGAAGCTTTCTTT.

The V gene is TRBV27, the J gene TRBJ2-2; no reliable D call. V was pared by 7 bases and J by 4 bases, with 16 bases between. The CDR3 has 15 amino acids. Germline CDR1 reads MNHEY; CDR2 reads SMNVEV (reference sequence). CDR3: CASTSHGALTGELFF. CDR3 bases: TGTGCCAGCACTTCCCACGGAGCTCTCACCGGGGAGCTGTTTTTT.

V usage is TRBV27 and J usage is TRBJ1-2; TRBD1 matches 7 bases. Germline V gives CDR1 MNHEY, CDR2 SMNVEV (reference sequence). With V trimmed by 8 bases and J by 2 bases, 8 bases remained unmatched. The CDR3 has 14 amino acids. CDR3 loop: CASYGGGRNYGYTF. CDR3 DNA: TGTGCCAGCTACGGAGGGGGCCGGAACTATGGCTACACCTTC.

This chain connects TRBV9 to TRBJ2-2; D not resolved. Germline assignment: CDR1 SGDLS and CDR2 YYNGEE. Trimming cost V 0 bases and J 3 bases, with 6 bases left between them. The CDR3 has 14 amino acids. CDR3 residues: CASSVEPDTGELFF. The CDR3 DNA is TGTGCCAGCAGCGTAGAACCGGACACCGGGGAGCTGTTTTTT.

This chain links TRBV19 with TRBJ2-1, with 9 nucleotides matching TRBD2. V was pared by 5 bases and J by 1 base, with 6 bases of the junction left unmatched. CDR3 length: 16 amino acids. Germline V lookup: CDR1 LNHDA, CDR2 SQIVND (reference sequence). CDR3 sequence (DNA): TGTGCCAGTAGTCGTGCGGGAGGGCCTTCCTACAATGAGCAGTTCTTC. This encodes CASSRAGGPSYNEQFF.

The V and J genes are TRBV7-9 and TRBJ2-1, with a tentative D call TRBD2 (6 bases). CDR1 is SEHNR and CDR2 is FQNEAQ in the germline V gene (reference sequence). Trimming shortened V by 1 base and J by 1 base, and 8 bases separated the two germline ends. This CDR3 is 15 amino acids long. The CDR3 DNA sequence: TGTGCCAGCAGCTTAGGCGGGACTTCCTACAATGAGCAGTTCTTC. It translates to CASSLGGTSYNEQFF.

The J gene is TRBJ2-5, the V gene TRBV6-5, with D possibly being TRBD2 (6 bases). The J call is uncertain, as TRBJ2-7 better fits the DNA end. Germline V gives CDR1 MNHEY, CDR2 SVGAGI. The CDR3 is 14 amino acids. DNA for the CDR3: TGTGCCAGCAGTTACTCGGGGGGTAGGTACGAGCAGTACTTC. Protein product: CASSYSGGRYEQYF.

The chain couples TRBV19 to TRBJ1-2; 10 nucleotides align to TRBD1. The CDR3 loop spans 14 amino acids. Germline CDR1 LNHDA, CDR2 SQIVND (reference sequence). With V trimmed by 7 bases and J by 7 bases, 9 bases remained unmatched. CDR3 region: CASTYRDRGPGYTF. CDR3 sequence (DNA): TGTGCCAGTACTTATCGGGACAGGGGTCCTGGCTACACCTTC. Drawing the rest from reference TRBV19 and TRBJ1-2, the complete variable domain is DGGITQSPKYLFRKEGQNVTLSCEQNLNHDAMYWYRQDPGQGLRLIYYSQIVNDFQKGDIAEGYSVSREKKESFPLTVTSAQKNPTAFYLCASTYRDRGPGYTFGSGTRLTVV.

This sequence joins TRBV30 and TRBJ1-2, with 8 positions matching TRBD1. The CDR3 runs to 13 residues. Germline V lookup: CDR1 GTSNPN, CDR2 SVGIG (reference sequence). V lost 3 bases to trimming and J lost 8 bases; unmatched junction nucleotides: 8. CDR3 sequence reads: CAWSARGHGGYTF. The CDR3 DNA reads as TGTGCCTGGAGCGCCAGGGGGCATGGGGGCTACACCTTC.

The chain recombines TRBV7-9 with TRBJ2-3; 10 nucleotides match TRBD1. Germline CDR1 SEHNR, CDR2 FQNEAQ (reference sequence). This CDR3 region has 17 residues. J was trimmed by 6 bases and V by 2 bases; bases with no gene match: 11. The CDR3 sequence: CASSLMGQGWTRDTQYF. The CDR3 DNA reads TGTGCCAGCAGCTTAATGGGACAGGGGTGGACGAGGGATACGCAGTATTTT.

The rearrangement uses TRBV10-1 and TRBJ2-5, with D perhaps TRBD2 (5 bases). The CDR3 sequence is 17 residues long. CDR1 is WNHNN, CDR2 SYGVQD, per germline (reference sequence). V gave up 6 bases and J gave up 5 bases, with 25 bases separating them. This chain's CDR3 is CASSLPYSAVGGETQYF. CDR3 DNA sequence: TGCGCCAGCAGCCTACCTTACTCCGCGGTCGGCGGGGAGACCCAGTACTTC.

The CDR3 DNA is TGTGCCAGCAGCTCTCCGGCCGGGTTTGCTTTCTTT. Its protein product is CASSSPAGFAFF. The chain combines TRBV7-9 with TRBJ1-1; D call uncertain. Germline values: CDR1 SEHNR, CDR2 FQNEAQ (reference sequence). This CDR3 has 12 residues. Trimming cost V 4 bases and J 11 bases, with 14 bases left between them.

DNA of the CDR3: TGCAGCCTCGCGGACCAAGAGACCCAGTACTTC. Encoded protein: CSLADQETQYF. V usage is TRBV29-1 and J usage is TRBJ2-5, with no clear D. The CDR3 has 11 residues. Trimming left V 8 bases short and J 0 bases short, with 7 bases between. Germline-derived CDR1 and CDR2 are SQVTM and ANQGSEA.

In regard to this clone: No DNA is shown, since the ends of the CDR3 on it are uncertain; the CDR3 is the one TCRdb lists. The CDR3 sequence is CASSLVGSGAIRHF. This sequence joins TRBV7-9 and TRBJ1-5; the D call in the table, TRBD1, was not verified against the DNA. CDR1 and CDR2 from the germline V gene are SEHNR and FQNEAQ (reference sequence). The CDR3 has 14 residues if both end residues are counted.

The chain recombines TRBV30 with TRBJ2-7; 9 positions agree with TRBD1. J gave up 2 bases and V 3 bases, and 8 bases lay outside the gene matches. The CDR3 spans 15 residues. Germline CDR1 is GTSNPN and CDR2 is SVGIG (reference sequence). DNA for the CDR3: TGTGCCTGGAGCAGGACAGGGGCTACGACCTACGAGCAGTACTTC. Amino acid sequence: CAWSRTGATTYEQYF. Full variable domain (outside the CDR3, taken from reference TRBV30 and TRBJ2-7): SQTIHQWPATLVQPVGSPLSLECTVEGTSNPNLYWYRQAAGRGLQLLFYSVGIGQISSEVPQNLSASRPQDRQFILSSKKLLLSDSGFYLCAWSRTGATTYEQYFGPGTRLTVT.